This T cell receptor (beta chain) was found in a study of cytomegalovirus exposure and HLA in healthy donors (dated by TCRdb to about 2017). Broadly, across the study: In an earlier analysis of under 750 of the donors, under 300 Gb of sequence data and some 100 million unique TCR beta sequences from about 190 million T cells were reported. About 320 gigabases of sequencing data and tens of millions of unique TCR sequences were included in an early release covering about 600 HLA-typed donors. Of the roughly 400 genotyped donors, roughly 85% fell in the genetic ancestry cluster associated with self-reported Caucasian donors. The study aimed to test whether cataloging public T cell receptors could reveal signatures of past pathogen exposure. The study used immunosequencing to profile the T cell repertoires of more than 650 subjects and linked those repertoires to cytomegalovirus serostatus. Besides the first cohort of 550 to 750 subjects, a separate validation cohort made up of over 100 different subjects was used. To predict cytomegalovirus infection status, the study brought together high-throughput TCR immunosequencing, statistical association of individual TCRs with disease status, and machine learning. To study patterns of TCR occurrence, a later analysis re-analyzed previously published TCR beta repertoires from 650 to 750 donors and added high-resolution HLA genotyping. The later analysis used no new phenotypic data to find candidate immune exposures, relying instead on TCR beta sequences and their occurrence across donors. In an earlier analysis of 587 of the donors, high-throughput TCR beta sequencing was used to judge whether each TCR beta V gene segment behaved as functional or pseudogenic. Alongside the repertoire data, information on donor age, sex, ethnicity and CMV serostatus was compiled. A later genetic analysis took genome-wide SNP genotypes for about three fifths of the 666 donors and used that subset as a discovery cohort. Every repertoire in the discovery cohort had been generated on one and the same sequencing platform. Class I and class II HLA loci were covered by the typing at four-digit resolution. Typing coverage varied by locus: 629-630 donors for A, B, C, DRB1 and DQB1; around 560 for DQA1; more than 600 for DPA1; 450 to 480 for DPB1. Roughly 5 DR-DQ haplotypes were handled as single units for association and clustering because linkage in the cohort was strong. Across under 500 genotyped donors of the cohort, an average of approximately 200,000 unique TCR beta nucleotide sequences per donor were sequenced, and 15% to 20% of those sequences were non-productive.

For CDR1 and CDR2, the germline V gene lists SGHTA and FQGNSA. The CDR3 has 13 amino acids, counting the end cysteine and phenylalanine. Only the CDR3 region is kept as DNA, spanning 39 bases read in frame from base 1. Germline trimming amounts to 5 bases on V and 4 bases on J, with 4 as the count of junction bases outside the gene matches. The cohort comprised several hundred healthy bone marrow donors. Cohort members were all nominally healthy when sampled, although unrecorded immune exposures were likely present. The donor tested CMV seropositive and was one of the 289 seropositive cohort members. Every donor gave a peripheral blood sample, and the peripheral blood mononuclear cells from that sample were used for TCR beta sequencing. The Qiagen DNeasy Blood Extraction Kit was used to extract genomic DNA from the blood cell samples. Overall study results and their limits: In an earlier analysis of around 600 of the donors, most TCR beta V segments were observed in productive rearrangements about 90% or about 30% of the time, broadly matching IMGT annotations. According to the authors, the approach could potentially be generalized to other disease states and immunological phenotypes. In a later analysis, the rate of TCR association differed among HLA loci, with DRB1 alleles having the most associated TCRs and HLA-C alleles having the fewest. Most TCR sequences were observed very rarely across donors, whereas some public TCRs were present in many individuals. Correlated functional status among segregating V segments might be attributable to linkage disequilibrium, but an unknown experimental factor could not be ruled out. Some IMGT-functional V segments, including TRBV6-2 and TRBV6-3, could not be distinguished by the 87-base-pair reads and were therefore excluded. In vitro tests confirmed that three of the cytomegalovirus-associated TCR beta chains recognize cytomegalovirus antigens. In both the original and validation cohorts, the classifier was reported to diagnose cytomegalovirus status with high specificity and sensitivity. At a false discovery rate of 0.05, a later analysis linked some 17,000 TCR beta sequences to specific HLA alleles. The sequencing pipeline was judged likely to have produced a cluster of highly shared sequence variants as a technical artifact. Most CMV-associated TCR beta chains appeared to be HLA-restricted in a later analysis, and the HLA associations seemed to be driven largely by CMV exposure. The only immune exposure information available for the cohort was CMV serostatus. A later genetic analysis reported fewer N-insertions in productive TCRs among donors in an Asian-associated ancestry cluster than the roughly 620-donor mean. The study listed 164 TCR beta chains as associated with cytomegalovirus. This cohort had only TCR beta chains sequenced, and the lack of alpha or paired-chain data limited which features could be detected. Fewer than 20 rarely observed V segments, including chromosome 9 orphons, were excluded from the earlier analysis of almost 600 of the donors because counts were too low. The presence/absence analyses assumed that sequencing depth was roughly uniform across donors, and that assumption may not be true. When HLA alleles, especially DR and DQ, strongly co-occurred, attributing TCR associations to individual alleles was difficult. Several of the top co-occurrence clusters appeared to be linked to parvovirus B19, influenza, CMV and Epstein-Barr virus, according to a later analysis. V-gene and J-gene trimming of TCR beta chains was associated with a missense DCLRE1C variant in a later genetic analysis, and the association was replicated in an independent cohort. A further reported finding was that TCR beta sequences accurately predicted the HLA-A and HLA-B alleles for most subjects in the first cohort. Compared with equally common non-associated chains, HLA-associated TCR beta chains in a later analysis were more clonally expanded and had lower generation probabilities. Because some donors lacked HLA typing at each locus, the association tests relied only on the typed subset.

Worth noting for this clone: Its recognized antigen is unknown. No much larger clone is present one base from it, and per-base qualities are unavailable.

The library was made by the immunoSEQ multiplex PCR assay. For the multiplex PCR, a mixture combining 60 forward primers for TCR Vbeta segments and 13 reverse primers for TCR Jbeta segments was used. Amplification of the CDR3 region of rearranged TCR beta genes was performed with a multiplex PCR assay on genomic DNA. The amplified TCR beta libraries were sequenced on the Illumina HiSeq System as 87-base-pair reads. The published analysis was carried out like this. In a later analysis, some 80 million unique TCR beta chains were counted across the roughly 610 repertoires, and roughly 11 million of these chains were shared by at least two donors. A nearest-neighbor algorithm error-corrected the raw reads and collapsed the reads into unique sequences, merging closely related sequences to remove PCR and sequencing errors. V, D and J gene segments were assigned by aligning CDR3 sequences to IMGT reference sequences. For a sequence to be retained, a match of at least six nucleotides to both a V gene segment and a J gene segment was required. Rearrangements were classified as productive when the CDR3 lacked stop codons and remained in frame with V and J, and all other rearrangements were classified as non-productive. Following IMGT convention, CDR3 was defined as the stretch from the second conserved V-encoded cysteine to the conserved J-encoded phenylalanine. In an earlier analysis of just under 600 of the donors, sequences lacking an unambiguous match to a single V gene segment were excluded. In an earlier analysis of approximately 590 of the donors, V segments were called functional above 56.7% productive rearrangements and were called segregating when the between-donor standard deviation exceeded 5%. A statistical classification framework was developed to diagnose cytomegalovirus status using the catalog of TCR beta chain sequences. V and J gene assignment, in a later analysis, came from comparing TCR nucleotide sequences with IMGT/GENE-DB human TR gene sequences. A later analysis assigned CDR3 sequences and most-parsimonious VDJ recombination scenarios with the TCRdist pipeline. In a later analysis, each TCR beta chain was defined by its CDR3 amino acid sequence together with its V-gene family, and reads without a unique V-gene family were excluded. To address suspected cross-contamination and a sequencing artifact, a later analysis removed 550 to 750 highly shared, low-generation-probability nucleotide sequences. A later analysis calculated a clonal expansion index for each public chain from normalized within-repertoire ranks of inferred template counts. In a later analysis, generation probabilities were computed with a VDJ recombination model fitted to out-of-frame rearrangements, and the resulting probabilities were checked against IGoR. In a later analysis, TCR-TCR, TCR-HLA and TCR-CMV co-occurrence was scored with hypergeometric tests, and a repertoire-size bias correction was applied to TCR pairs. In a later analysis, false discovery rates were estimated by permuting HLA or CMV assignments 20 times. In a later analysis, co-occurring TCRs were grouped with DBSCAN, and TCRdist sequence similarity was added when clustering was performed within HLA-allele-positive subsets. Repertoires with fewer than 30,000 or more than 120,000 public chains were left out of co-occurrence clustering, as were roughly five repertoires with anomalous nucleotide sharing. What TCRdb holds here is the immuneACCESS table cut down to in-frame rearrangements. Part of the clones is not present; checked against another copy, under half of the missing clones reflect an unresolved V gene, and the others are unexplained. Clonal size and the V and J genes are those of that table, whereas D and trimming came from the DNA. The sample data list under 200,000 clones, and roughly 75% of these were observed just once. Roughly 7.8% of the sample belongs to the ten largest clones.

The clonotype originates from a middle-aged woman in good health and CMV-seropositive. Source material: PBMCs. The rearranged segments are TRBV7-2 and TRBJ1-2, with 7 central nucleotides matching TRBD1. The nucleotide sequence is TGTGCCAGCAGCGGACAGGCGTTCTATGGCTACACCTTC. Translated, this is CASSGQAFYGYTF.